This T cell receptor (beta chain) was obtained from a study of T cell changes during pregnancy in multiple sclerosis. This clone was observed once. The CDR3 covers 18 residues. Sequencing used immunoSEQ multiplex PCR; TCRdb keeps in-frame clones, though not all of them. In the table there are 88,000 or so clones, about 91% of which are singletons. The receptor comes from a female donor with multiple sclerosis, enrolled in a pregnancy study. The specimen comprised peripheral blood, sampled before pregnancy. The V call is TRBV21-1, the J call TRBJ1-2; the table's TRBD1 call for D was not verified on the DNA. TRBV21-1 constitutes a pseudogene. This CDR3 reads CASSKVEDRGRDSYGYTF. The CDR3, as DNA: TGTGCCAGCAGCAAAGTGGAGGACAGGGGGCGCGATAGCTATGGCTACACCTTC.